Each of the 31 T cell receptor beta chains below was sequenced from the same sample in a study of cytomegalovirus exposure and HLA in healthy donors. PCR employed 60 Vbeta and 13 Jbeta primers. Data came from immunoSEQ multiplex PCR; TCRdb stores just in-frame clones and leaves some out. The data contain 110,000 to 150,000 clones, roughly 76% of them seen just once; the ten biggest clones take up around 3.7%. Sequencing was performed on PBMCs. The receptors originated from a man aged 18 to 29 in good health and CMV-seronegative.

Only one count was recorded for this clone. The V call is TRBV25-1, the J call TRBJ1-2, with a possible D match to TRBD1 (5 bases). This CDR3 has 12 residues. Deletions cut 3 bases from V and 4 bases from J, with 6 bases between. CDR1 and CDR2 (germline): MGHDK, SYGVNS. This chain's CDR3 is CASSDDSYGYTF. The DNA for the CDR3 is TGTGCCAGCAGTGACGACAGCTATGGCTACACCTTC.

V usage is TRBV2 and J usage is TRBJ1-3; 7 bases fit TRBD1. Trimming at V came to 6 bases and at J to 4 bases, leaving 3 bases not matched to a gene. This CDR3 region has 13 residues. Per germline, CDR1 SNHLY and CDR2 FYNNEI. This chain's CDR3 is CASRGQSGNTIYF. DNA of the CDR3: TGTGCCAGCAGGGGACAGTCCGGAAACACCATATATTTT.

V gene TRBV14 combines with J gene TRBJ1-1; no reliable D call. The CDR3 has 12 residues. Trimming pared 0 bases from V and 6 bases from J, leaving 5 bases between. Germline CDR1 SGHDN, CDR2 FVKESK. The CDR3 DNA sequence: TGTGCCAGCAGCCAAGATGAGTCTGAAGCTTTCTTT. Its protein product is CASSQDESEAFF.

The V gene is TRBV7-2, the J gene TRBJ2-5, with 13 bases matching TRBD2. Looked up from germline, CDR1 is SGHTA and CDR2 is FQGNSA. The CDR3 is 17 amino acids. With 5 bases clipped from V and 4 bases from J, the junction kept 10 bases outside the gene matches. CDR3 amino acids: CASSAQLAGGPLETQYF. The CDR3 bases are TGTGCCAGCAGCGCCCAACTAGCGGGAGGGCCTTTAGAGACCCAGTACTTC.

The DNA for the CDR3 is TGTGCCAGCAGCTTAAGTGGGACAGGGTACGTTGAGCAGTTCTTC. Amino acids: CASSLSGTGYVEQFF. The chain joins TRBV7-3 to TRBJ2-1; TRBD1 aligns across 9 bases. J was trimmed by 9 bases and V by 1 base; bases with no gene match: 7. There are 15 residues in the CDR3. The germline V gene encodes CDR1 SGHTA and CDR2 FQGTGA.

The chain carries TRBV11-2 and TRBJ2-7; perhaps TRBD2 as D (5 bases). V lost 5 bases to trimming and J lost 6 bases, with 8 bases between them. Per the germline V gene, CDR1 is SGHAT and CDR2 is FQNNGV. This CDR3 spans 11 amino acids. The CDR3 protein is CASSPRGEQYF. Here the CDR3 DNA reads TGTGCCAGCAGCCCCCGGGGCGAGCAGTACTTC.

This rearrangement joins TRBV10-3 to TRBJ2-5, with 10 bases that match TRBD1. Losses at the gene ends were 5 bases for V and 2 bases for J; bases not matched to a gene: 5. The CDR3 consists of 15 residues. Germline V gene sequence: CDR1 ENHRY, CDR2 SYGVKD. The CDR3 region is CAISSGTGVQETQYF. CDR3 nucleotides: TGTGCCATCAGTTCCGGGACAGGGGTTCAAGAGACCCAGTACTTC.

The sample holds a few counts of this clone. V and J are TRBV5-1 and TRBJ1-2; 7 bases agree with TRBD1. This CDR3 spans 13 amino acids. The V and J ends lost 5 bases and 4 bases, in that order; junction bases with no gene match: 5. CDR1 SGHRS and CDR2 YFSETQ come from the germline V gene. The CDR3 is CASSRGQAYGYTF. The CDR3 DNA is TGCGCCAGCAGTAGGGGGCAGGCCTATGGCTACACCTTC.

The chain uses TRBV18 and TRBJ1-2; TRBD1 might be the D (6 bases). The CDR3 length is 16 residues. Germline CDR1 and CDR2: KGHSH and LQKENI. The V end lost 3 bases, the J end lost 4 bases, and 18 bases lay between the germline ends. The CDR3 is CASSPRPGGDSYGYTF. The CDR3 DNA reads TGTGCCAGCTCACCTCGACCGGGGGGCGATAGCTATGGCTACACCTTC.

V gene TRBV2 combines with J gene TRBJ2-5; 11 nucleotides align to TRBD2. Germline trimming cut 6 bases from V and 5 bases from J; bases unmatched to any gene: 5. The germline CDR1 and CDR2 sequences are SNHLY and FYNNEI. This CDR3 has 14 amino acids. DNA of the CDR3: TGTGCCAGCAGCACTAGCGGGAGAACGGAGACCCAGTACTTC. Residues: CASSTSGRTETQYF.

The V gene is TRBV15, the J gene TRBJ1-5, with no clear D. This CDR3 spans 13 amino acids. CDR1 and CDR2 from the germline V gene are LNHNV and YYDKDF (reference sequence). V was shortened by 0 bases and J by 9 bases, with 9 bases between the two germline ends. In DNA form, the CDR3 reads TGTGCCACCAGCAGAGACCGAGATGGGCCCCAGCATTTT. Its translation: CATSRDRDGPQHF.

A single count supports this clone. This chain joins TRBV7-3 and TRBJ1-1; possibly TRBD1 for D (5 bases). The germline V gene has CDR1 SGHTA and CDR2 FQGTGA. There are 14 residues in the CDR3. Trimming pared 4 bases from V and 4 bases from J, leaving 13 bases between. CDR3 DNA: TGTGCCAGCAGCTCGAACAGGTCCCCCACTGAAGCTTTCTTT. Translating it yields CASSSNRSPTEAFF.

This clone was counted only a few times. The V and J genes are TRBV7-9 and TRBJ1-1; D is possibly TRBD1 (5 bases). The CDR3 spans 13 residues. CDR1 SEHNR and CDR2 FQNEAQ come from the germline V gene (reference sequence). Between the trimmed V and J ends, which lost 5 bases and 4 bases, there was a span of 11 bases. The CDR3: CASSPPGGTEAFF. The CDR3 nucleotides read TGTGCCAGCAGCCCACCCGGGGGCACTGAAGCTTTCTTT.

This rearrangement joins TRBV28 to TRBJ2-7; D is possibly TRBD1 (6 bases). CDR1 is MDHEN, CDR2 SYDVKM, per germline. The CDR3 loop spans 12 amino acids. V lost 8 bases to trimming and J lost 3 bases, with 11 bases between them. The chain's CDR3 is CASVEQGYEQYF. The CDR3 DNA is TGTGCCAGCGTGGAACAGGGCTACGAGCAGTACTTC.

This clone has just a few counts. V and J are TRBV18 and TRBJ2-5; possible D gene TRBD1, 6 bases. The CDR3 contains 14 residues. Germline CDR1 reads KGHSH; CDR2 reads LQKENI. The ends were cut back, 2 bases at V and 5 bases at J, with 12 bases in the middle. The CDR3 is CASSPSQGRETQYF. The CDR3 nucleotides read TGTGCCAGCTCACCATCACAGGGTCGGGAGACCCAGTACTTC. Full variable domain (outside the CDR3, taken from reference TRBV18 and TRBJ2-5): NAGVMQNPRHLVRRRGQEARLRCSPMKGHSHVYWYRQLPEEGLKFMVYLQKENIIDESGMPKERFSAEFPKEGPSILRIQQVVRGDSAAYFCASSPSQGRETQYFGPGTRLLVL.

The CDR3 nucleotides read TGTGCCAGCAGCTTAGGGGGCGGGGGCGGCTACACCTTC. This encodes CASSLGGGGGYTF. V and J are TRBV7-3 and TRBJ1-2, with D possibly TRBD1 on 6 matching bases. The germline V and J ends were trimmed by 2 bases and 8 bases, with 12 bases remaining between them. CDR1 and CDR2 from the germline V gene are SGHTA and FQGTGA. The CDR3 loop spans 13 amino acids.

The rearrangement links TRBV6-5 to TRBJ1-4, with D perhaps matching TRBD1 (6 bases). Looked up from germline, CDR1 is MNHEY and CDR2 is SVGAGI. V lost 2 bases and J 6 bases, leaving 10 bases between the germline ends. CDR3 length: 14 residues. As DNA, the CDR3 is TGTGCCAGCAGTTACGGGGGGGCTGATGAAAAACTGTTTTTT. Its protein product is CASSYGGADEKLFF.

Written as DNA, the CDR3 is TGTGCCAGCAGCCTTAAGCTGATCGAAGGCGCCGACTTTAACACCGGGGAGCTGTTTTTT. Residues: CASSLKLIEGADFNTGELFF. The chain is built from TRBV7-3 and TRBJ2-2; D not resolved. The CDR3 length is 20 residues. With 5 bases removed from V and 2 bases from J, the gap between germline ends came to 27 bases. Germline V CDR1 and CDR2: SGHTA, FQGTGA.

The V gene is TRBV5-1, the J gene TRBJ2-3; TRBD2 agrees at 7 bases. The CDR3 totals 17 residues. V trimming: 2 bases; J trimming: 0 bases; junction bases outside the gene matches: 9. CDR1 and CDR2 (germline): SGHRS, YFSETQ. CDR3 sequence: CASSLSQGGVSTDTQYF. The DNA for the CDR3 is TGCGCCAGCAGCTTATCCCAGGGAGGGGTGAGCACAGATACGCAGTATTTT.

The chain is built from TRBV27 and TRBJ2-7; TRBD2 matches at 10 bases. Per the germline V gene, CDR1 is MNHEY and CDR2 is SMNVEV (reference sequence). The CDR3 is made up of 15 amino acids. V lost 2 bases, J lost 6 bases, and 7 bases stayed unmatched. CDR3 DNA sequence: TGTGCCAGCAGTTTAACAGCGGGAGGGCTTCTCGAGCAGTACTTC. It is translated as CASSLTAGGLLEQYF.

The V and J genes are TRBV10-2 and TRBJ1-5; 10 bases map to TRBD1. This CDR3 is built from 15 residues. The V and J ends lost 6 bases and 3 bases, in that order; junction bases with no gene match: 5. Per the germline V gene, CDR1 is WSHSY and CDR2 is SAAADI. This CDR3 is CASRGGTGDNQPQHF. The CDR3 bases are TGCGCCAGCAGAGGCGGGACAGGGGACAATCAGCCCCAGCATTTT.

This rearrangement joins TRBV27 to TRBJ2-3; 11 bases are a match to TRBD1. With V trimmed by 5 bases and J by 4 bases, 2 bases remained unmatched. This CDR3 has 14 residues. Germline-derived CDR1 and CDR2 are MNHEY and SMNVEV (reference sequence). CDR3 bases: TGTGCCAGCAGTCTGGGACAGGGGGCAGATACGCAGTATTTT. Translation gives CASSLGQGADTQYF.

J is TRBJ2-5 and V is TRBV7-3; D is perhaps TRBD1 (6 bases). The CDR3 spans 17 residues. Germline CDR1 reads SGHTA; CDR2 reads FQGTGA. Trimming stripped 2 bases from V and 5 bases from J, with 21 bases between. CDR3 nucleotide sequence: TGTGCCAGCAGCTTAGCCCCTCCCGGGACAATAGGGGAGACCCAGTACTTC. Its protein is CASSLAPPGTIGETQYF.

CDR3 amino acids: CASIPRTSGSSGSYNEQFF. CDR3 DNA sequence: TGTGCCAGCATCCCTAGAACTAGCGGGAGTTCGGGCTCCTACAATGAGCAGTTCTTC. The chain joins TRBV7-2 to TRBJ2-1; 11 nucleotides agree with TRBD2. CDR1 is SGHTA, CDR2 FQGNSA, per germline. V lost 7 bases and J lost 0; bases outside the gene matches: 14. This CDR3 has 19 residues.

In this sample, this clone turned up a few times. The CDR3 region is CASSQDGLGQYEQYF. The CDR3 coding sequence is TGCGCCAGCAGCCAAGACGGCCTGGGACAGTACGAGCAGTACTTC. The genes are TRBV4-1 and TRBJ2-5; TRBD1 matches at 7 bases. The last part of the DNA fits TRBJ2-7 better; the J call may be wrong. CDR3 length: 15 residues. Germline values: CDR1 MGHRA, CDR2 YSYEKL.

The V gene is TRBV2, the J gene TRBJ1-1; D is unresolved. The V gene lost 6 bases and the J gene lost 0 bases, with 11 bases spanning the gap. The CDR3 spans 14 residues. From germline, CDR1 is SNHLY and CDR2 FYNNEI. CDR3 sequence (DNA): TGTGCCAGCAGGGCGGTACTTATGAACACTGAAGCTTTCTTT. Protein: CASRAVLMNTEAFF.

This clone was recorded a few times. V is TRBV28 and J is TRBJ2-2; D gene ambiguous. The germline V gene has CDR1 MDHEN and CDR2 SYDVKM. The CDR3 spans 12 residues. Trimming took 3 bases from V and 10 from J, leaving 9 bases between them. Written as DNA, the CDR3 is TGTGCCAGCAGTTTTTCAGTGTCGGAGCTGTTTTTT. Translated, it gives CASSFSVSELFF. Full variable domain (outside the CDR3, taken from reference TRBV28 and TRBJ2-2): DVKVTQSSRYLVKRTGEKVFLECVQDMDHENMFWYRQDPGLGLRLIYFSYDVKMKEKGDIPEGYSVSREKKERFSLILESASTNQTSMYLCASSFSVSELFFGEGSRLTVL.

The chain combines TRBV11-2 with TRBJ2-7, with 8 bases fitting TRBD1. V was pared by 6 bases and J by 3 bases, with 16 bases of the junction left unmatched. The CDR3 loop spans 17 amino acids. Germline lookup yields CDR1 SGHAT and CDR2 FQNNGV. DNA of the CDR3: TGTGCCAGCAGATCCTTGGACAGGGTAGCCCGCGGCTACGAGCAGTACTTC. Translation: CASRSLDRVARGYEQYF.

This clone was seen only a few times. The rearrangement uses TRBV5-4 and TRBJ2-1, with D possibly being TRBD1 (6 bases). Germline values: CDR1 SGHNT, CDR2 YYREEE (reference sequence). Trimming cost V 0 bases and J 5 bases, with 12 bases left between them. The CDR3 is 15 amino acids. CDR3 sequence reads: CASSLARTVHNEQFF. The CDR3 nucleotides are TGTGCCAGCAGCTTGGCAAGGACAGTCCACAATGAGCAGTTCTTC.

J is TRBJ1-5 and V is TRBV9; D not resolved. V was shortened by 4 bases and J by 5 bases, with 16 bases between the two germline ends. Germline V CDR1 and CDR2: SGDLS, YYNGEE. The CDR3 extends over 15 amino acids. The chain's CDR3 is CASSPLGGGDQPQHF. CDR3 coding DNA: TGTGCCAGCAGCCCACTAGGCGGTGGCGATCAGCCCCAGCATTTT.

This clone is a singleton in its sample. This rearrangement joins TRBV7-3 to TRBJ2-2, with 8 bases that match TRBD2. J was trimmed by 4 bases and V by 6 bases; bases with no gene match: 28. The CDR3 totals 22 residues. Germline V gene data show CDR1 as SGHTA and CDR2 as FQGTGA. The CDR3 spells CASRLSPGGTFDGATRTGELFF. CDR3 coding DNA: TGTGCCAGCAGGCTCTCCCCGGGGGGGACATTTGACGGGGCGACACGCACCGGGGAGCTGTTTTTT.